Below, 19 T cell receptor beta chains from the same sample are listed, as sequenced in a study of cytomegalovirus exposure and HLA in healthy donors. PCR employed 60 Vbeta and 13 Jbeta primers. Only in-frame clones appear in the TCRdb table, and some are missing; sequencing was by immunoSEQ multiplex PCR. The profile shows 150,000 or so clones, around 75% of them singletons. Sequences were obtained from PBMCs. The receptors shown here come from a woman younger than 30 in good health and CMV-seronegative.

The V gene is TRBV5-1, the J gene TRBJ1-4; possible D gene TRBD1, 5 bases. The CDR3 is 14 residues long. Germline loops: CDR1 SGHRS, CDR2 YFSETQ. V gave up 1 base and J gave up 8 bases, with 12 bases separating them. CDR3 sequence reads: CASSLPGVREKLFF. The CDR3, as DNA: TGCGCCAGCAGCTTGCCGGGGGTAAGGGAAAAACTGTTTTTT. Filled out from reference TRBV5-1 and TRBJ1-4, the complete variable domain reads KAGVTQTPRYLIKTRGQQVTLSCSPISGHRSVSWYQQTPGQGLQFLFEYFSETQRNKGNFPGRFSGRQFSNSRSEMNVSTLELGDSALYLCASSLPGVREKLFFGSGTQLSVL.

CDR3 nucleotides: TGTGCCAGCAGCCGGGACAGGGGTTTGGAAGGCTACACCTTC. This translates into CASSRDRGLEGYTF. The chain joins TRBV9 to TRBJ1-2, with 10 bases aligning to TRBD1. Germline V gives CDR1 SGDLS, CDR2 YYNGEE. Trimming at V came to 4 bases and at J to 8 bases, leaving 8 bases not matched to a gene. There are 14 residues in the CDR3. Filled out from reference TRBV9 and TRBJ1-2, the complete variable domain reads DSGVTQTPKHLITATGQRVTLRCSPRSGDLSVYWYQQSLDQGLQFLIQYYNGEERAKGNILERFSAQQFPDLHSELNLSSLELGDSALYFCASSRDRGLEGYTFGSGTRLTVV.

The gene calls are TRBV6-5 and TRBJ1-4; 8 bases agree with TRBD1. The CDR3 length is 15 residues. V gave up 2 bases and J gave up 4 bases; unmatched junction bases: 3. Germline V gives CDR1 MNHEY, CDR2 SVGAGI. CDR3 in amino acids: CASSYGDRRNEKLFF. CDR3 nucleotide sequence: TGTGCCAGCAGTTACGGGGACAGGCGTAATGAAAAACTGTTTTTT.

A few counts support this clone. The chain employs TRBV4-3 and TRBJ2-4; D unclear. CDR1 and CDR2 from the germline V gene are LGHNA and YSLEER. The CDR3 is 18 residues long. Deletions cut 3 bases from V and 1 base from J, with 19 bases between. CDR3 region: CASSHLVVGFLAKNIQYF. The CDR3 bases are TGCGCCAGCAGCCATCTCGTGGTTGGCTTCCTGGCCAAAAACATTCAGTACTTC.

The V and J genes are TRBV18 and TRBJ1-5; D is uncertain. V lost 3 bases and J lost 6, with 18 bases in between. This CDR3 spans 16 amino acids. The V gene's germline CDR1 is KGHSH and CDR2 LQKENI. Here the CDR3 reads CASSPGPPRRSQPQHF. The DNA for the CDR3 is TGTGCCAGCTCACCGGGCCCCCCTCGGAGGAGTCAGCCCCAGCATTTT.

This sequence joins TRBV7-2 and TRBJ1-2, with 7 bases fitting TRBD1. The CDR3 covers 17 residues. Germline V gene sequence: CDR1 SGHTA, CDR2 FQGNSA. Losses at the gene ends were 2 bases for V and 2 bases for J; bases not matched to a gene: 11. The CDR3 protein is CASSLRLGTEKNYGYTF. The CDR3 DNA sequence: TGTGCCAGCAGCTTAAGACTGGGGACAGAAAAAAACTATGGCTACACCTTC.

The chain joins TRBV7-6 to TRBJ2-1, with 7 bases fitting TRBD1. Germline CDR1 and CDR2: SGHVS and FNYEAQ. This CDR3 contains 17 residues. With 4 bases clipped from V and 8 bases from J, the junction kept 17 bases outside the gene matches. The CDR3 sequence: CASSSHSGQARGDEQFF. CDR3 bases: TGTGCCAGCAGCTCCCATTCTGGACAGGCCCGGGGAGATGAGCAGTTCTTC.

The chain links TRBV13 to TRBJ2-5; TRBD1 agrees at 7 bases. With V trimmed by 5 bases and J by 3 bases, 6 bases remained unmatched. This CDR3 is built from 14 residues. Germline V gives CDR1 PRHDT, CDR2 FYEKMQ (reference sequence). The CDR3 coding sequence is TGTGCCAGCAGCCCTCGGACAGGAAAAGAGACCCAGTACTTC. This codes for CASSPRTGKETQYF.

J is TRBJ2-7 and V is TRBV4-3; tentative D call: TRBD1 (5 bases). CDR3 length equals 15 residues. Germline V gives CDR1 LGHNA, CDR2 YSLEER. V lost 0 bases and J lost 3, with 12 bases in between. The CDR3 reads CASSQDYRGYYEQYF. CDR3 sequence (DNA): TGCGCCAGCAGCCAAGATTATAGGGGCTACTACGAGCAGTACTTC.

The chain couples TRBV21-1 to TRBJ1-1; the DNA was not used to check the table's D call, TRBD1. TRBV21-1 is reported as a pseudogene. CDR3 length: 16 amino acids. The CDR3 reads CASSIGTGAMNTEAFF. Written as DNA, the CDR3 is TGTGCCAGCAGCATCGGGACAGGGGCGATGAACACTGAAGCTTTCTTT.

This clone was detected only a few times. The CDR3 is CASSDLARTDTQYF. The CDR3 coding sequence is TGTGCCAGCAGTGATTTAGCCCGCACAGATACGCAGTATTTT. This rearrangement joins TRBV2 to TRBJ2-3, with D unresolved. The CDR3 is 14 amino acids. The V end was cut by 3 bases, the J end by 1 base, with 8 bases between. CDR1 is SNHLY, CDR2 FYNNEI, per germline.

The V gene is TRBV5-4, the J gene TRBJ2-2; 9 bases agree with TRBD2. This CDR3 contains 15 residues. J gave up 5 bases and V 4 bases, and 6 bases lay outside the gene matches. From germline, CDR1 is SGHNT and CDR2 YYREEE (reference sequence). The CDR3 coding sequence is TGTGCCAGCAGCATAGGGACTAGCCCAACCGGGGAGCTGTTTTTT. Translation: CASSIGTSPTGELFF.

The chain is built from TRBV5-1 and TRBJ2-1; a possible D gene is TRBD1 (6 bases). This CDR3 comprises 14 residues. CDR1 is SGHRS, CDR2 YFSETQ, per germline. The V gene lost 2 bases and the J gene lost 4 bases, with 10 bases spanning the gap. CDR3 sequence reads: CASSLWTEYNEQFF. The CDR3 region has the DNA TGCGCCAGCAGCTTATGGACAGAGTACAATGAGCAGTTCTTC.

This CDR3 is CASGLGGNAYGYTF. The CDR3 DNA reads as TGTGCTAGTGGTTTAGGAGGGAACGCCTATGGCTACACCTTC. The J gene is TRBJ1-2, the V gene TRBV12-5; D is uncertain. V lost 3 bases and J lost 4, with 12 bases in between. This CDR3 comprises 14 residues. CDR1 is LGHNT and CDR2 is FRNRAP in the germline V gene.

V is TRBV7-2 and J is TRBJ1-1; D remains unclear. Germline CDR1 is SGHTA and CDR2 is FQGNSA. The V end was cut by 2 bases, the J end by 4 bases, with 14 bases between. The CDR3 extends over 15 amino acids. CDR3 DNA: TGTGCCAGCAGCTTACGCGCGGCGGTGGGCACTGAAGCTTTCTTT. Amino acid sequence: CASSLRAAVGTEAFF.

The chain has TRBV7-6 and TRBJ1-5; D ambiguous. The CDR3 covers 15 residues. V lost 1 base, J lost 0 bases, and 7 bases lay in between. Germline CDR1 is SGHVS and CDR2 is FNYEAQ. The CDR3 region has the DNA TGTGCCAGCAGCTTAGTGGAGGGTAGCAATCAGCCCCAGCATTTT. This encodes CASSLVEGSNQPQHF.

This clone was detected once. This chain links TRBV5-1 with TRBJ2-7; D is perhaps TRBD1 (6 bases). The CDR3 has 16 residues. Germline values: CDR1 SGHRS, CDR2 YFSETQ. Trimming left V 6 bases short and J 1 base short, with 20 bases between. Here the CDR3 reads CASNRAPIFTSYEQYV. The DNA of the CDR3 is TGCGCCAGCAACAGGGCCCCGATCTTTACATCCTACGAGCAGTACGTC.

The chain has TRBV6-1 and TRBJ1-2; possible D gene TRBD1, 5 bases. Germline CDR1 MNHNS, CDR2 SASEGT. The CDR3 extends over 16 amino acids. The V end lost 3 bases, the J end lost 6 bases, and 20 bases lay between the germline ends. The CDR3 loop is CASSDTPPSQGDGYTF. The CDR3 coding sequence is TGTGCCAGCAGTGACACCCCCCCGTCCCAGGGCGATGGCTACACCTTC.

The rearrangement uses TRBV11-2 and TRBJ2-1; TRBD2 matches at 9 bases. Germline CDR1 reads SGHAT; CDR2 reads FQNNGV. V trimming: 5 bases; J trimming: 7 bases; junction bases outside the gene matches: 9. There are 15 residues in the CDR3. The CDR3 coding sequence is TGTGCCAGCAGCCAGACGGCGGGAGGGCGGAATGAGCAGTTCTTC. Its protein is CASSQTAGGRNEQFF.